The 24 T cell receptor beta chains below come from one sample, sequenced in a study of shared clonotypes between healthy human individuals. Only in-frame clones appear in the TCRdb table, and some are missing; sequencing was by immunoSEQ multiplex PCR. The table shows about 580,000 clones, with 95% to 98% occurring only once. CD8 cells classed as naive were CD45RO-negative and positively selected for CCR7, excluding terminally differentiated effector memory CD45RA+ cells. Material: naive CD8+ T cells sorted from blood. These receptors were taken from a young man in good health.

J is TRBJ2-1 and V is TRBV5-4; TRBD1 matches at 7 bases. The CDR3 length is 14 residues. The trim removed 1 base at V and 10 bases at J, leaving 8 bases unmatched. CDR1 is SGHNT and CDR2 is YYREEE in the germline V gene (reference sequence). The CDR3 DNA reads TGTGCCAGCAGCTTGTACAGGGGCACACGGGAGCAGTTCTTC. As protein: CASSLYRGTREQFF.

The V call is TRBV20-1, the J call TRBJ2-1; D ambiguous. The CDR3 is 11 amino acids. Germline loops: CDR1 DFQATT, CDR2 SNEGSKA (reference sequence). The V gene lost 5 bases and the J gene lost 5 bases, with 7 bases spanning the gap. CDR3 nucleotide sequence: TGCAGTGCTCCCTCGAACAATGAGCAGTTCTTC. The encoded protein is CSAPSNNEQFF.

V is TRBV10-2 and J is TRBJ2-1; D possibly corresponds to TRBD2 (5 bases). The CDR3 is made up of 13 amino acids. V was clipped by 6 bases and J by 4 bases, with 10 bases between them. From germline, CDR1 is WSHSY and CDR2 SAAADI. CDR3 in DNA: TGCGCCAGCAGCTATAGCGATTACAATGAGCAGTTCTTC. It encodes CASSYSDYNEQFF.

This sequence joins TRBV4-3 and TRBJ2-7; tentatively, D is TRBD1 (6 bases). Trimming shortened V by 2 bases and J by 1 base, and 12 bases separated the two germline ends. Looked up from germline, CDR1 is LGHNA and CDR2 is YSLEER. The CDR3 covers 15 residues. The CDR3 DNA is TGCGCCAGCAGCCAATGGGACACGTCGTCCTACGAGCAGTACTTC. It codes for CASSQWDTSSYEQYF.

The chain has TRBV11-3 and TRBJ2-7; weak D call: TRBD2 (5 bases). The CDR3 has 14 amino acids. Trimming shortened V by 5 bases and J by 0 bases, and 11 bases separated the two germline ends. CDR1 is SGHNT and CDR2 is YENEEA in the germline V gene. The CDR3 region has the DNA TGTGCCAGCAGCCCGGACTTGAGCTCCTACGAGCAGTACTTC. It yields the protein CASSPDLSSYEQYF.

The chain links TRBV27 to TRBJ2-7, with TRBD2 identical over 9 bases. Trimming removed 3 bases from V and 3 bases from J; junction bases left unmatched: 6. Germline assignment: CDR1 MNHEY and CDR2 SMNVEV (reference sequence). The CDR3 covers 15 residues. The CDR3 DNA reads TGTGCCAGCAGTTTCGGTAGCGGGAGTATCTACGAGCAGTACTTC. Its protein is CASSFGSGSIYEQYF.

V is TRBV7-9 and J is TRBJ2-7; D perhaps matches TRBD1 (6 bases). This CDR3 region has 14 residues. Trimming removed 5 bases from V and 6 bases from J, with 17 bases in between. From germline, CDR1 is SEHNR and CDR2 FQNEAQ (reference sequence). CDR3 nucleotides: TGTGCCAGCAGCCCCGGGGCAGGGGTCGGCGAGCAGTACTTC. This codes for CASSPGAGVGEQYF.

The V call is TRBV9, the J call TRBJ2-7; 8 bases are a match to TRBD2. This CDR3 spans 20 amino acids. Looked up from germline, CDR1 is SGDLS and CDR2 is YYNGEE. The V segment lost 0 bases and the J segment 4 bases; nucleotides outside the gene matches: 21. CDR3 protein: CASSVGPGNLPGLGIYEQYF. For the CDR3, the DNA is TGTGCCAGCAGCGTAGGACCAGGGAACCTGCCGGGACTAGGTATATACGAGCAGTACTTC. Based on the CDR3 plus reference TRBV9 and TRBJ2-7, the full variable domain is DSGVTQTPKHLITATGQRVTLRCSPRSGDLSVYWYQQSLDQGLQFLIQYYNGEERAKGNILERFSAQQFPDLHSELNLSSLELGDSALYFCASSVGPGNLPGLGIYEQYFGPGTRLTVT.

This sequence joins TRBV28 and TRBJ1-3; no definite D call. The CDR3 consists of 16 residues. Trimming stripped 6 bases from V and 1 base from J, with 16 bases between. Germline V lookup: CDR1 MDHEN, CDR2 SYDVKM. CDR3 sequence (DNA): TGTGCCAGCAGGGGGTTTGCGTCTAGTTCTGGAAACACCATATATTTT. Its translation is CASRGFASSSGNTIYF.

The chain joins TRBV13 to TRBJ2-1; D is possibly TRBD1 (5 bases). The CDR3 has 15 amino acids. Germline V gives CDR1 PRHDT, CDR2 FYEKMQ (reference sequence). The V and J ends lost 3 bases and 3 bases respectively, with 12 bases between them. CDR3 DNA sequence: TGTGCCAGCAGCTTTACCCAGGGCCGCTACAATGAGCAGTTCTTC. It encodes CASSFTQGRYNEQFF.

This clone was detected only once. V gene TRBV7-2 combines with J gene TRBJ1-5; D call uncertain. The CDR3 has 12 residues. CDR1 is SGHTA and CDR2 is FQGNSA in the germline V gene. V dropped 3 bases and J dropped 4 bases, with 4 bases sitting between them. The CDR3 DNA follows: TGTGCCAGCAGCTTCGCAAATCAGCCCCAGCATTTT. Residues: CASSFANQPQHF.

V is TRBV7-2 and J is TRBJ2-7; 12 bases are a match to TRBD2. From germline, CDR1 is SGHTA and CDR2 FQGNSA. The CDR3 totals 13 residues. V was pared by 6 bases and J by 6 bases, with 3 bases of the junction left unmatched. CDR3 nucleotides: TGTGCCAGCAGTCGACTAGCGGGAGTCGAGCAGTACTTC. It specifies CASSRLAGVEQYF.

CDR3 in amino acids: CASRDGDTQYF. In nucleotides, the CDR3 is TGTGCCAGCAGAGATGGTGATACGCAGTATTTT. The chain joins TRBV9 to TRBJ2-3; D is unresolved. Germline loops: CDR1 SGDLS, CDR2 YYNGEE. V lost 5 bases and J 6 bases, leaving 7 bases between the germline ends. There are 11 residues in the CDR3.

The J gene is TRBJ2-5, the V gene TRBV9, with D tentatively TRBD1 (5 bases). Trimming removed 4 bases at V and 6 bases at J, with 28 bases between. Germline CDR1 is SGDLS and CDR2 is YYNGEE. CDR3 length: 18 residues. The CDR3 sequence: CASSTIGAPGRGGKTQYF. In DNA, the CDR3 is TGTGCCAGCAGCACCATAGGGGCCCCCGGGCGAGGTGGAAAGACCCAGTACTTC.

The rearrangement joins TRBV5-6 to TRBJ2-5; 12 nucleotides line up with TRBD2. Germline CDR1 is SGHDT and CDR2 is YYEEEE. This CDR3 has 17 residues. V was pared by 0 bases and J by 4 bases, with 7 bases of the junction left unmatched. CDR3: CASSLGLAGVRGETQYF. Here the CDR3 DNA reads TGTGCCAGCAGCTTGGGACTAGCGGGAGTTCGGGGAGAGACCCAGTACTTC. The full variable domain, with the rest looked up from reference TRBV5-6 and TRBJ2-5, is DAGVTQSPTHLIKTRGQQVTLRCSPKSGHDTVSWYQQALGQGPQFIFQYYEEEERQRGNFPDRFSGHQFPNYSSELNVNALLLGDSALYLCASSLGLAGVRGETQYFGPGTRLLVL.

This chain links TRBV7-9 with TRBJ2-7; D is ambiguous. The CDR3 is 14 amino acids. Germline V gene lookup returns CDR1 SEHNR and CDR2 FQNEAQ (reference sequence). V was clipped by 6 bases and J by 3 bases, with 15 bases between them. The CDR3: CASREDSSFYEQYF. CDR3 coding DNA: TGTGCCAGCAGAGAAGACTCTTCATTCTACGAGCAGTACTTC.

The chain recombines TRBV15 with TRBJ2-6, with D perhaps assigned TRBD1 or TRBD2 (5 bases each). Trimming shortened V by 0 bases and J by 3 bases, and 6 bases separated the two germline ends. Germline V gene lookup returns CDR1 LNHNV and CDR2 YYDKDF (reference sequence). CDR3 length: 15 residues. CDR3: CATSRDGGGANVLTF. The CDR3 DNA reads TGTGCCACCAGCAGAGATGGGGGTGGGGCCAACGTCCTGACTTTC.

The chain couples TRBV27 to TRBJ2-3; D unclear. Germline V gene lookup returns CDR1 MNHEY and CDR2 SMNVEV (reference sequence). The ends were cut back, 6 bases at V and 4 bases at J, with 14 bases in the middle. This CDR3 is built from 14 residues. DNA for the CDR3: TGTGCCAGCAGACCGACACACGGCTCAGATACGCAGTATTTT. This encodes CASRPTHGSDTQYF.

As concerns this clone: Other DNA sequences from this sample encode an identical CDR3 as well. The CDR3 sequence is CASKGSRDEQYF. The CDR3 coding sequence is TGTGCCAGCAAGGGTAGCAGGGACGAGCAGTACTTC. The chain employs TRBV2 and TRBJ2-7; TRBD1 is a possible D gene (5 bases). Per germline, CDR1 SNHLY and CDR2 FYNNEI. This CDR3 is 12 amino acids long. V dropped 7 bases and J dropped 5 bases, with 12 bases sitting between them.

The chain has TRBV6-1 and TRBJ2-7, with D perhaps TRBD1 (5 bases). Trimming left V 7 bases short and J 3 bases short, with 16 bases between. CDR1 is MNHNS, CDR2 SASEGT, per germline. The CDR3 loop spans 14 amino acids. The CDR3 DNA reads TGTGCCAGCATCCTGGACATTGGAAACTACGAGCAGTACTTC. Protein product: CASILDIGNYEQYF.

The chain uses TRBV9 and TRBJ1-2; D unresolved. The CDR3 extends over 14 amino acids. Germline V lookup: CDR1 SGDLS, CDR2 YYNGEE. The V and J ends lost 0 bases and 4 bases respectively, with 10 bases between them. The CDR3 DNA sequence: TGTGCCAGCAGCGTAGCGGGGTCCCTCTATGGCTACACCTTC. The encoded protein is CASSVAGSLYGYTF. Full variable domain (remainder filled in from reference TRBV9 and TRBJ1-2): DSGVTQTPKHLITATGQRVTLRCSPRSGDLSVYWYQQSLDQGLQFLIQYYNGEERAKGNILERFSAQQFPDLHSELNLSSLELGDSALYFCASSVAGSLYGYTFGSGTRLTVV.

The chain carries TRBV4-3 and TRBJ1-1; no firm D call. The CDR3 has 13 residues. Germline values: CDR1 LGHNA, CDR2 YSLEER. V lost 0 bases to trimming and J lost 2 bases, with 4 bases between them. CDR3 DNA sequence: TGCGCCAGCAGCCAAGAGCGTAACACTGAAGCTTTCTTT. It codes for CASSQERNTEAFF.

The chain employs TRBV27 and TRBJ2-7; D might be TRBD2 (6 bases). This CDR3 is 15 amino acids long. V was pared by 6 bases and J by 0 bases, with 15 bases between. Looked up from germline, CDR1 is MNHEY and CDR2 is SMNVEV (reference sequence). The DNA for the CDR3 is TGTGCCAGCAGCGGGACTCCTACCGGCTCCTACGAGCAGTACTTC. Translating gives CASSGTPTGSYEQYF.

This chain uses TRBV11-3 with TRBJ2-1, with 11 nucleotides matching TRBD1. The CDR3 is made up of 16 amino acids. V lost 5 bases, J lost 3 bases, and 6 bases stayed unmatched. Germline V lookup: CDR1 SGHNT, CDR2 YENEEA. CDR3 sequence: CASSPSGTGGYNEQFF. The CDR3 DNA follows: TGTGCCAGCAGCCCCTCAGGGACAGGGGGCTACAATGAGCAGTTCTTC.